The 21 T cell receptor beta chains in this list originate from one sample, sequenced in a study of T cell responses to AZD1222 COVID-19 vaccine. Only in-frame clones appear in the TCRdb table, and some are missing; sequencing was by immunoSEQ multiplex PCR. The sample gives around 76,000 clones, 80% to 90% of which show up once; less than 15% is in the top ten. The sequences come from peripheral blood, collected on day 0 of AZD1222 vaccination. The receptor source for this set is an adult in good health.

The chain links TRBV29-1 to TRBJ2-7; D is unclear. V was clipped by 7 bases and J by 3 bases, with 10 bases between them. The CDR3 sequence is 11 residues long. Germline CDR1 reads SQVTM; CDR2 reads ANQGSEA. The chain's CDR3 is CSAGRSYEQYF. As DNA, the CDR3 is TGCAGCGCCGGACGGAGCTACGAGCAGTACTTC.

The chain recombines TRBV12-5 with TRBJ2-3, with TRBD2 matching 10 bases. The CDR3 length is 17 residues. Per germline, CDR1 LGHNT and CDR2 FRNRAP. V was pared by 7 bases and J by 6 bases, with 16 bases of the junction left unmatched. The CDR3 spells CASADGQSGGARDTQYF. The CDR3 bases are TGTGCTAGTGCCGACGGGCAGAGCGGGGGGGCCCGGGATACGCAGTATTTT.

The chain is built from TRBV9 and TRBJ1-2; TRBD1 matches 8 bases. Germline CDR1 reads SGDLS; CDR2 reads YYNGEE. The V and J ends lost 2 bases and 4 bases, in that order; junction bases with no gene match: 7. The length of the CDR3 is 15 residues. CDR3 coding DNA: TGTGCCAGCAGCGTGGGACAGGACCGGGGCTATGGCTACACCTTC. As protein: CASSVGQDRGYGYTF.

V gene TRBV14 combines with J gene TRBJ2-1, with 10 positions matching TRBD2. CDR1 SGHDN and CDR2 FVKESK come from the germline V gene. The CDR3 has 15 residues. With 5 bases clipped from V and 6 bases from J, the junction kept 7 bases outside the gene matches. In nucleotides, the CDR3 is TGTGCCAGCAGCGGGGGACTAGCGACGATCAATGAGCAGTTCTTC. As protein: CASSGGLATINEQFF.

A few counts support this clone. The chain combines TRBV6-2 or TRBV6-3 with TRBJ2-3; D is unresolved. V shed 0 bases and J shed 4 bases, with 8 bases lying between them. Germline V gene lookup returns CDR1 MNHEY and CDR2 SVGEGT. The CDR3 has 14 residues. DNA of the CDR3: TGTGCCAGCAGTTACTCCCGACGACCAGATACGCAGTATTTT. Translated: CASSYSRRPDTQYF.

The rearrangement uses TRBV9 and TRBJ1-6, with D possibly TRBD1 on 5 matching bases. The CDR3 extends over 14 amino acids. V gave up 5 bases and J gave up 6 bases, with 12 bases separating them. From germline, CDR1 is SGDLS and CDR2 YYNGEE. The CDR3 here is CASRGRARNSPLHF. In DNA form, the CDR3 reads TGTGCCAGCAGGGGCAGGGCCCGTAATTCACCCCTCCACTTT.

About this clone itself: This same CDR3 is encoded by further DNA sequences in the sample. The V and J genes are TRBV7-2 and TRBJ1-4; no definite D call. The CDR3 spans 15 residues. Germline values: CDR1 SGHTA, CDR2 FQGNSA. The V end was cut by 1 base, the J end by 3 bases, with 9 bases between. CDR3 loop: CASSLGRASNEKLFF. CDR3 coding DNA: TGTGCCAGCAGCTTAGGACGGGCCTCTAATGAAAAACTGTTTTTT.

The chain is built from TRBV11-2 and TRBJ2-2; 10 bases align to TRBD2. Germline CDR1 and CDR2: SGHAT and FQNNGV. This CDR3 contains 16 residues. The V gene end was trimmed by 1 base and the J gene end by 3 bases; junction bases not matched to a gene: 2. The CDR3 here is CASSLVTSGDTGELFF. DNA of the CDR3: TGTGCCAGCAGCTTAGTTACTAGCGGGGACACCGGGGAGCTGTTTTTT.

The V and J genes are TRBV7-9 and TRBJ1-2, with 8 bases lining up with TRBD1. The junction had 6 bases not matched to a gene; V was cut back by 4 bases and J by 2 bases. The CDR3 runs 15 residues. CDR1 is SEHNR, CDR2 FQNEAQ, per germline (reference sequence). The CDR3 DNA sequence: TGTGCCAGCAGCTCTTCCGGACAGGGCAACTATGGCTACACCTTC. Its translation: CASSSSGQGNYGYTF. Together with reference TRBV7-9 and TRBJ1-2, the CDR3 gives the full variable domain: DTGVSQNPRHKITKRGQNVTFRCDPISEHNRLYWYRQTLGQGPEFLTYFQNEAQLEKSRLLSDRFSAERPKGSFSTLEIQRTEQGDSAMYLCASSSSGQGNYGYTFGSGTRLTVV.

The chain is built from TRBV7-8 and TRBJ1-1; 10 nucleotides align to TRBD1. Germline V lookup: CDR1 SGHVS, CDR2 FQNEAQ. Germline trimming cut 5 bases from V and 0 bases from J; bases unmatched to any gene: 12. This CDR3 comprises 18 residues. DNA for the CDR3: TGTGCCAGCAGCCTCGGGACAGGGGACTTTTCGATGAACACTGAAGCTTTCTTT. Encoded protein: CASSLGTGDFSMNTEAFF.

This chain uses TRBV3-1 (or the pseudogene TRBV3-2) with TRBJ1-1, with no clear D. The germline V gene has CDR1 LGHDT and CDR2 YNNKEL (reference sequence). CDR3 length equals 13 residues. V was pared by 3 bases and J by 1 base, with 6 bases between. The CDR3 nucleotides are TGTGCCAGCAGCCACTCAGGGAACACTGAAGCTTTCTTT. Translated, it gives CASSHSGNTEAFF.

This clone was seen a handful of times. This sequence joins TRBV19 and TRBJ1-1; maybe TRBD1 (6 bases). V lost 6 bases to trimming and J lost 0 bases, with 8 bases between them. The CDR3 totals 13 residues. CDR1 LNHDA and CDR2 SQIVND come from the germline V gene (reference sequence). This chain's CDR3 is CASRGHLNTEAFF. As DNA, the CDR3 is TGTGCCAGTAGGGGACATCTGAACACTGAAGCTTTCTTT.

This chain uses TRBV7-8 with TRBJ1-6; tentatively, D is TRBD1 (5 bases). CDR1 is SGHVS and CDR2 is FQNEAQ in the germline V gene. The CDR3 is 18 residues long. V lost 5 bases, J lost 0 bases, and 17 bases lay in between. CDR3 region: CASSVPLQESSYNSPLHF. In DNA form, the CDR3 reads TGTGCCAGCAGCGTCCCCTTACAGGAGAGCTCCTATAATTCACCCCTCCACTTT. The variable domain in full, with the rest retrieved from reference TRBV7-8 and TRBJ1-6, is GAGVSQSPRYKVAKRGQDVALRCDPISGHVSLFWYQQALGQGPEFLTYFQNEAQLDKSGLPSDRFFAERPEGSVSTLKIQRTQQEDSAVYLCASSVPLQESSYNSPLHFGNGTRLTVT.

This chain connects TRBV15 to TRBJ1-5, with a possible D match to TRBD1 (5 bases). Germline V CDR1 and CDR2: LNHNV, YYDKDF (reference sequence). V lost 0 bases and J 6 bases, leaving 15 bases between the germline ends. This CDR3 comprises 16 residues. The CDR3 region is CATSRDRGGMGQPQHF. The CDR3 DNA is TGTGCCACCAGCAGAGATCGCGGGGGGATGGGTCAGCCCCAGCATTTT.

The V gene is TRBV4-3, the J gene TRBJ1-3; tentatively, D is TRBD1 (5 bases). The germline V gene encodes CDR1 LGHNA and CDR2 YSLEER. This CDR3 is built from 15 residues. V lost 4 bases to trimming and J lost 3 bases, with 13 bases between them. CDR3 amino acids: CASSPTASLGNTIYF. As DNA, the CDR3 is TGCGCCAGCAGCCCGACAGCTTCTCTTGGAAACACCATATATTTT.

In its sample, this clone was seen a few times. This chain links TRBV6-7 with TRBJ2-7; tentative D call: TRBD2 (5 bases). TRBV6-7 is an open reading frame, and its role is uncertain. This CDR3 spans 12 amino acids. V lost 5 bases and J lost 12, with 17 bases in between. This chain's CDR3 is CASSPARGVMYF. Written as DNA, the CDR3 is TGTGCCAGCAGTCCCGCCCGGGGAGTGATGTACTTC.

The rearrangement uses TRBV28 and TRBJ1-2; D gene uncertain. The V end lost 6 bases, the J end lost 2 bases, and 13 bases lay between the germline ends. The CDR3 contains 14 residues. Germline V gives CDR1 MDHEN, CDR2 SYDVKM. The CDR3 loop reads CASRLETLNYGYTF. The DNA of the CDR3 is TGTGCCAGCAGACTCGAAACCCTCAACTATGGCTACACCTTC.

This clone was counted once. CDR3 amino acids: CASSQDLRGHREKLFF. The CDR3 DNA reads TGCGCCAGCAGCCAAGATCTCAGGGGGCATCGTGAAAAACTGTTTTTT. The chain has TRBV4-3 and TRBJ1-4, with 8 bases aligning to TRBD1. CDR1 LGHNA and CDR2 YSLEER come from the germline V gene. The CDR3 spans 16 residues. The V and J ends lost 0 bases and 7 bases, in that order; junction bases with no gene match: 7.

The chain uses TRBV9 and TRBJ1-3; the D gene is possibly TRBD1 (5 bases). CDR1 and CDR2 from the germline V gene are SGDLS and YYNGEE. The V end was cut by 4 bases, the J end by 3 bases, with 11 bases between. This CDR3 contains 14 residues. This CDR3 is CASSPGLHGNTIYF. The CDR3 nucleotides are TGTGCCAGCAGCCCGGGACTTCATGGAAACACCATATATTTT.

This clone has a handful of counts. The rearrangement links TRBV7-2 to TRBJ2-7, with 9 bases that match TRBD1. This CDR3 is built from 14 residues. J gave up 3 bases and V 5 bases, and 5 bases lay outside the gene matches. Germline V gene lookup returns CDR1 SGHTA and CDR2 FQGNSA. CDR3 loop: CASSRGQGIYEQYF. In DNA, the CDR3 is TGTGCCAGCAGCCGGGGACAGGGTATCTACGAGCAGTACTTC.

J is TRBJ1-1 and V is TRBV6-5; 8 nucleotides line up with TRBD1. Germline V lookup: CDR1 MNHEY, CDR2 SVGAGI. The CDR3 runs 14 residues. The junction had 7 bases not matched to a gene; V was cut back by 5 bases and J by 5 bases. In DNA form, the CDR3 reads TGTGCCAGCAGTCCCGACAGGGGAGGGACTGAAGCTTTCTTT. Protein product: CASSPDRGGTEAFF.